This T cell receptor (beta chain) was sequenced in a study of identical twins. Study observations and caveats: Whereas memory repertoires showed no such difference, abundant cord blood beta clonotypes carried fewer insertions.

Details on this clonotype: Antigen: not known.

TCRdb analysed the 5' RACE reads with MiXCR anew, one entry per CDR3 protein. Here the sample spans roughly 470,000 distinct CDR3 sequences, approximately 15% being singletons. Separately, the same data were catalogued under a study of yellow fever vaccine responses in identical twins.

The receptor was derived from a woman aged 18-29 years in good health. Specimen: CD4+ T cells sorted from blood.

The CDR3 is CASSLDGRAYEQYF. As DNA, the CDR3 is TGTGCCAGCAGTTTGGATGGACGAGCCTACGAGCAGTACTTC. This chain joins TRBV28 and TRBJ2-7; D is unresolved. The CDR3 spans 14 residues. The germline gives CDR1 MDHEN, CDR2 SYDVKM. Trimming stripped 3 bases from V and 2 bases from J, with 11 bases between.